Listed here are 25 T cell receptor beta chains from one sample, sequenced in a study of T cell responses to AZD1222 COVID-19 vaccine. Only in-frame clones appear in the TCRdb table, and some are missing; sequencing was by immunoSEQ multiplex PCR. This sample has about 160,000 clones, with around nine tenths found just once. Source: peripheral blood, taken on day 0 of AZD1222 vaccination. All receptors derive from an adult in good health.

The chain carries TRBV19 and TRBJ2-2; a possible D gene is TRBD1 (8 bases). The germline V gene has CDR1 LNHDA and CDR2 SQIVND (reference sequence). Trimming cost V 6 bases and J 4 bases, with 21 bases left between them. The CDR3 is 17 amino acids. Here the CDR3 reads CASRARTGRVGTGELFF. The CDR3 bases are TGTGCCAGTAGGGCCAGGACAGGGAGGGTCGGCACCGGGGAGCTGTTTTTT.

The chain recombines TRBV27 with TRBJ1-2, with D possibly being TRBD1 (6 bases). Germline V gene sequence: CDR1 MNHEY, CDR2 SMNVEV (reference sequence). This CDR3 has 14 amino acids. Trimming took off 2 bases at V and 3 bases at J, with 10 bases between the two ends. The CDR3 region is CASSLKGEDYGYTF. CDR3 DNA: TGTGCCAGCAGTTTAAAGGGGGAGGACTATGGCTACACCTTC.

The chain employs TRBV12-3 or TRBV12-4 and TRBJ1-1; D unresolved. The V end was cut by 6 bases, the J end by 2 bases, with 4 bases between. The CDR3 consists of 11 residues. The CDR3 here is CASSRNTEAFF. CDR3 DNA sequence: TGTGCCAGCAGCAGAAACACTGAAGCTTTCTTT.

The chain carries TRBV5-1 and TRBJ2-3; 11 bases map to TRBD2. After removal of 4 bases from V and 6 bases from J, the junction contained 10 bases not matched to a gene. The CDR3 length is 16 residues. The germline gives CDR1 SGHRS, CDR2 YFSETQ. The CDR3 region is CASSPPVAGGGDTQYF. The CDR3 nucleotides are TGCGCCAGCAGCCCTCCGGTAGCGGGAGGGGGTGATACGCAGTATTTT. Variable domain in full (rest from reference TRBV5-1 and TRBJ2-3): KAGVTQTPRYLIKTRGQQVTLSCSPISGHRSVSWYQQTPGQGLQFLFEYFSETQRNKGNFPGRFSGRQFSNSRSEMNVSTLELGDSALYLCASSPPVAGGGDTQYFGPGTRLTVL.

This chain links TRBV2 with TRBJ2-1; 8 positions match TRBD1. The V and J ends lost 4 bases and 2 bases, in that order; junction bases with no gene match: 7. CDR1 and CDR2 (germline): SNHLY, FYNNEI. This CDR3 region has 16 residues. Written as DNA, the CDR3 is TGTGCCAGCAGTGGCGGACAGGGAGGCCCCTACAATGAGCAGTTCTTC. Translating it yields CASSGGQGGPYNEQFF. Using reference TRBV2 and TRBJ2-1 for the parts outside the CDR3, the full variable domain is EPEVTQTPSHQVTQMGQEVILRCVPISNHLYFYWYRQILGQKVEFLVSFYNNEISEKSEIFDDQFSVERPDGSNFTLKIRSTKLEDSAMYFCASSGGQGGPYNEQFFGPGTRLTVL.

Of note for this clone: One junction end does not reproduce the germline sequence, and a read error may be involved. The CDR3 nucleotides read TGTGCCCGCAGGGGGGGGGAGGCTGAAGCTTTCTTT. The encoded protein is CARRGGEAEAFF. This chain links TRBV28 with TRBJ1-1; 7 bases map to TRBD1. The CDR3 has 12 amino acids. Germline CDR1 MDHEN, CDR2 SYDVKM.

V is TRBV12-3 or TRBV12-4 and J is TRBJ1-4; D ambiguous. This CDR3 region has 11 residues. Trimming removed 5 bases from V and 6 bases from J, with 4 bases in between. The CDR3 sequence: CASSGDEKLFF. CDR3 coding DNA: TGTGCCAGCAGTGGGGATGAAAAACTGTTTTTT.

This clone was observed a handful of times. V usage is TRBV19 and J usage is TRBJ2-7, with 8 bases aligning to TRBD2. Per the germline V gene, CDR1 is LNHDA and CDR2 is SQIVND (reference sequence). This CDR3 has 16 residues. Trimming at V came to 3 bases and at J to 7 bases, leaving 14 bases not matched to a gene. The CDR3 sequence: CASSMEAAGVYEEQYF. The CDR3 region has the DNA TGTGCCAGTAGTATGGAGGCAGCGGGAGTTTACGAGGAGCAGTACTTC.

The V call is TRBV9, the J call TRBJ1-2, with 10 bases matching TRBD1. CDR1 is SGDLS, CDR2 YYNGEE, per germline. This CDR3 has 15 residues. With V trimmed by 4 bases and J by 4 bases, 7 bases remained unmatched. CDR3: CASSPGTGVGYGYTF. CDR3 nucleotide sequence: TGTGCCAGCAGCCCGGGGACAGGGGTAGGCTATGGCTACACCTTC.

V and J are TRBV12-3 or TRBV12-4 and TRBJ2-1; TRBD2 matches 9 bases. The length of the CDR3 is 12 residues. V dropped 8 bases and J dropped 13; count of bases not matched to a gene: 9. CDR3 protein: CASRALAGIQFF. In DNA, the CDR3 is TGTGCCAGCCGTGCTCTAGCGGGGATTCAGTTCTTC.

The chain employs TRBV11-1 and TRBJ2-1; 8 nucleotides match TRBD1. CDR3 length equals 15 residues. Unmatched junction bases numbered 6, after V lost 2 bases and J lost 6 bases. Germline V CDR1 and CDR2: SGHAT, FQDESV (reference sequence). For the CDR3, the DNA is TGTGCCAGCAGCTTAAGGACAGGGTCATTCAATGAGCAGTTCTTC. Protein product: CASSLRTGSFNEQFF.

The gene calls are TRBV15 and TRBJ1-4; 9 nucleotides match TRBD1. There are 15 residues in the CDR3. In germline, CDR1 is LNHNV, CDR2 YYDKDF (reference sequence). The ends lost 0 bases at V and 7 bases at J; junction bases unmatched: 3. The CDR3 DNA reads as TGTGCCACCAGCAGAGACGACAGGGGGTTTGAAAAACTGTTTTTT. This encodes CATSRDDRGFEKLFF.

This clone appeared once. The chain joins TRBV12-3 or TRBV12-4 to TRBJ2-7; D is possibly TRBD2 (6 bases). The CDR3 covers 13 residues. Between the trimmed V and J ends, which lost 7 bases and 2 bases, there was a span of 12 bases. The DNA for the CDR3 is TGTGCCAGCACCCCGGGACTGGCCTACGAGCAGTACTTC. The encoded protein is CASTPGLAYEQYF.

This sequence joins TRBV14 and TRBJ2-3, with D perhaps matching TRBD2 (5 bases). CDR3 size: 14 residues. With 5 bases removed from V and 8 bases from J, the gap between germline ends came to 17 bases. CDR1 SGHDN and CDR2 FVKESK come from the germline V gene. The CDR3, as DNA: TGTGCCAGCAGCTCTTTACTAGAAACCCTTACGCAGTATTTT. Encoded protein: CASSSLLETLTQYF. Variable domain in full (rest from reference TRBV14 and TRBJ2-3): EAGVTQFPSHSVIEKGQTVTLRCDPISGHDNLYWYRRVMGKEIKFLLHFVKESKQDESGMPNNRFLAERTGGTYSTLKVQPAELEDSGVYFCASSSLLETLTQYFGPGTRLTVL.

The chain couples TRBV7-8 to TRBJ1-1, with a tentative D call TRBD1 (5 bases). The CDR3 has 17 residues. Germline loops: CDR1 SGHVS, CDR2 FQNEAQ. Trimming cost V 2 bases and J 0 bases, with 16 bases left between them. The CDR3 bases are TGTGCCAGCAGCTTACCCTGGTCAGGGTCTGTGAACACTGAAGCTTTCTTT. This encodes CASSLPWSGSVNTEAFF.

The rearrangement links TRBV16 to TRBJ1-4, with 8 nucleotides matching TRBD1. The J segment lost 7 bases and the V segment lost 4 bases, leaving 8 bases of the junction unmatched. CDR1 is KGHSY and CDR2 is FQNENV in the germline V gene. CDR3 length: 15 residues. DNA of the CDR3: TGTGCCAGCAGCCCCGACAGGGGAAGCGGTGAAAAACTGTTTTTT. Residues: CASSPDRGSGEKLFF.

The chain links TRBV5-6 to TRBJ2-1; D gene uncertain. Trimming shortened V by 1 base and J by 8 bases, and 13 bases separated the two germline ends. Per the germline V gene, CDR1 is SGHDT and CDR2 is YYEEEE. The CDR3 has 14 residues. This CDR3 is CASSLRLAIHEQFF. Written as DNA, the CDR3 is TGTGCCAGCAGCTTGCGTTTGGCAATCCATGAGCAGTTCTTC.

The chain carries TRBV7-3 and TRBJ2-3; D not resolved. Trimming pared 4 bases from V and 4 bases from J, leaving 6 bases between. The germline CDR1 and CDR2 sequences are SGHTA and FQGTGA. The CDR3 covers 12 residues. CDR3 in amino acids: CASSSEADTQYF. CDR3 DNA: TGTGCCAGCAGCTCCGAAGCAGATACGCAGTATTTT.

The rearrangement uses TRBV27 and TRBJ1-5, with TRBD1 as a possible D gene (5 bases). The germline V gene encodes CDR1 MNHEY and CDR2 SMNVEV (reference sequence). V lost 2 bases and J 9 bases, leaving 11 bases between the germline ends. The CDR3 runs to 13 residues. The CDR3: CASSLTAGRPQHF. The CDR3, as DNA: TGTGCCAGCAGTTTAACGGCGGGGCGGCCCCAGCATTTT.

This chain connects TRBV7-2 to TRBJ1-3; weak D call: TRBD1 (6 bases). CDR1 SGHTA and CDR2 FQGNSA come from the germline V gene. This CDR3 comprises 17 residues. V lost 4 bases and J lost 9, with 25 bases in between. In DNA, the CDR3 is TGTGCCAGCAGCTCTAGGACAGCCGGCGCCTGGAAAGGCACCATATATTTT. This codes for CASSSRTAGAWKGTIYF. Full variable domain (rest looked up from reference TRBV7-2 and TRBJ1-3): GAGVSQSPSNKVTEKGKDVELRCDPISGHTALYWYRQSLGQGLEFLIYFQGNSAPDKSGLPSDRFSAERTGGSVSTLTIQRTQQEDSAVYLCASSSRTAGAWKGTIYFGEGSWLTVV.

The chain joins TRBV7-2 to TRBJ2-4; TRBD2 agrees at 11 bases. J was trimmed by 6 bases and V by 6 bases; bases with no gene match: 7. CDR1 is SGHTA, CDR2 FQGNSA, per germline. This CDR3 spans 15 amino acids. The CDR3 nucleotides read TGTGCCAGCAGAATAGCGGGGGGGCCGGGAAACATTCAGTACTTC. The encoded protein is CASRIAGGPGNIQYF.

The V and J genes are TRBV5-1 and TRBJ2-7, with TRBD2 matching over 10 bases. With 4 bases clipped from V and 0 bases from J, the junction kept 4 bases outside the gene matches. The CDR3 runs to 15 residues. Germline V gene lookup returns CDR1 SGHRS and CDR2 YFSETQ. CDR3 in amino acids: CASSGGLAASYEQYF. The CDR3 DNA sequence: TGCGCCAGCAGCGGAGGACTAGCGGCCTCCTACGAGCAGTACTTC.

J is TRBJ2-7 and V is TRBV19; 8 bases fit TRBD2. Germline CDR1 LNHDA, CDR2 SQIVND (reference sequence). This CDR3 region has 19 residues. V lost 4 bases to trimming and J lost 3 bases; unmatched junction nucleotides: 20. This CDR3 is CASSKKTITSGASSYEQYF. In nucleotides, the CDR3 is TGTGCCAGTAGTAAAAAAACCATAACTAGCGGAGCTTCGAGCTACGAGCAGTACTTC.

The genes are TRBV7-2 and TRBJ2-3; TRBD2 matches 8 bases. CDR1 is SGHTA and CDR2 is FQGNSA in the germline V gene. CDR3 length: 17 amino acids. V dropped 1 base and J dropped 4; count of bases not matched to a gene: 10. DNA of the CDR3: TGTGCCAGCAGCTTAGAGGGTAGCGGGATTGGTCCAGATACGCAGTATTTT. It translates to CASSLEGSGIGPDTQYF.

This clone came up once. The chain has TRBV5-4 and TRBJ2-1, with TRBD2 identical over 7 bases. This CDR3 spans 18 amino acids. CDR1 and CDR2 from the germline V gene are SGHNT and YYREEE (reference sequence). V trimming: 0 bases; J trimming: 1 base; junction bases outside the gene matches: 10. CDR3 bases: TGTGCCAGCAGCTTGGAGTTTACCGCTAGCGGATCCTACAATGAGCAGTTCTTC. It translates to CASSLEFTASGSYNEQFF.